This T cell receptor (beta chain) is drawn from a study of regulatory T cells in long-lasting Graves disease. According to the study, TCR beta libraries were built with iRepertoire HTBI primers and CDR3-region Arm-PCR. Original processing notes: Identified across the samples were 50 to 70 TRBV segments and 14 TRBJ segments. Each CDR3 protein is one row after TCRdb ran MiXCR on the multiplex PCR reads. The authors' filters were not applied to this entry. The data show a few hundred thousand distinct CDR3 sequences, roughly 10% seen once. This clonotype was detected many times. As for time point: newly diagnosed GD, antithyroid drugs for less than 3 months. Generation of the TCR library employed RNA extracted from PBMCs. Patients came from an endocrinology department in Xi'an, China. The V gene's germline CDR1 is MDHEN and CDR2 SYDVKM. The CDR3 is 16 residues long. V shed 7 bases, J shed 11 bases, and the junction held 19 bases outside the gene matches.

The same sample was also studied in work on T cells in Graves' hyperthyroidism and ophthalmopathy.

The source was peripheral blood mononuclear cells (PBMCs), collected at new diagnosis, from a patient treated with antithyroid drugs. The rearrangement joins TRBV28 to TRBJ2-3; 9 bases are a match to TRBD2. This clonotype originated in a woman aged 18-30 years with Graves disease. The CDR3 coding sequence is TGTGCCAGCACCAATTCTTTAGCGGGAGTTCAGGGGGGGCAGTATTTT. Its protein product is CASTNSLAGVQGGQYF.